The T cell receptor (beta chain) under discussion was sequenced for a study of tumor-infiltrating lymphocytes in localized non-small cell lung cancer. Study summary: Each patient gave resected tumor and non-adjacent uninvolved lung tissue. General study findings and limits: TCRbeta sequencing showed higher T cell infiltration in tumors than uninvolved lung. Different pieces of the same tissue were used for each assay. Available tissue quantity limited TCR sequencing to a patient subset.

Germline lookup yields CDR1 MDHEN and CDR2 SYDVKM. Deletions cut 5 bases from V and 6 bases from J, with 5 bases between. CDR3 length: 11 amino acids. Clones were read by immunoSEQ multiplex PCR, and TCRdb kept only the in-frame ones, dropping some. The sample yields roughly 2,000 clones, 40% to 65% seen once. On this clone: What it binds is unknown.

The specimen sequenced was uninvolved lung tissue not adjacent to the tumor. The source of this sequence is a human donor with non-small cell lung cancer. Some clones in this sample may be carry-over from other donors' samples. V is TRBV28 and J is TRBJ1-5; D call uncertain. As DNA, the CDR3 is TGTGCCAGCAGTCCCGGTCAGCCCCAGCATTTT. Amino acids: CASSPGQPQHF. Filled out from reference TRBV28 and TRBJ1-5, the complete variable domain reads DVKVTQSSRYLVKRTGEKVFLECVQDMDHENMFWYRQDPGLGLRLIYFSYDVKMKEKGDIPEGYSVSREKKERFSLILESASTNQTSMYLCASSPGQPQHFGDGTRLSIL.